This paragraph reports one TCR beta chain. This clonotype appeared many times. Its antigen has not been determined. No much larger clonotype is one base removed from it; base qualities were not supplied. Library generation was performed with PCR. The listed sequencing device is Illumina HiSeq 2500. TCR libraries were prepared with molecular barcoding, using unique molecular identifiers to normalize TCRbeta repertoire quantification. TCRdb reworked the public reads: Q25 trimming with fastp, MiXCR clone assembly, productive beta chains retained. Every distinct CDR3 protein forms one entry, paired with its most common genes and DNA. The table for this sample lists roughly 610,000 distinct CDR3 sequences; 10% to 13% of them were counted only once. Of the sample, less than 5% is held by the ten largest clones. The record originates from a study of T-cell reconstitution after alpha-beta-depleted transplantation in children (TCRdb year 2016). Background for the entire study: T-cell immune reconstitution after TCRalphabeta/CD19-depleted allogeneic hematopoietic cell transplantation in children was quantitatively tracked in the study by means of TCR repertoire profiling.

Measured from the cysteine to the phenylalanine, the CDR3 is 12 residues long. Of the read, only the CDR3 DNA is kept; its 36 bases are in frame from base 1. CDR1 MDHEN and CDR2 SYDVKM are derived from the germline V gene. Trimming leaves V shorter by 8 bases and J shorter by 6 bases, with the junction holding 5 bases beyond the gene matches. The receptor was derived from a human donor who donated a stem cell graft to a child with acute myeloid leukemia. The sample here was PBMCs from the stem cell graft donor, taken from the stem cell graft. The rearranged segments are TRBV28 and TRBJ2-7, and 9 junction bases match TRBD1. The sequenced DNA: TGTGCCAGCGGGACAGGGTCCCTCGAGCAGTACTTC. Its protein is CASGTGSLEQYF.